This T cell receptor (beta chain) was retrieved from a study of identical twins. Study findings and constraints: Cord blood beta clonotypes present at high abundance carried fewer insertions; no such pattern appeared in memory repertoires.

Germline V lookup: CDR1 LGHDT, CDR2 YNNKEL (reference sequence). V gave up 1 base and J gave up 8 bases, with 12 bases separating them. The CDR3 loop spans 14 amino acids. TCRdb itself ran the 5' RACE reads through MiXCR, one entry per CDR3 protein. Of roughly 1,500,000 distinct CDR3 sequences listed, roughly a third are singletons. This clonotype was detected only a few times. Its antigen is still unknown. Input material: cord blood. This chain links TRBV3-1 with TRBJ2-1, with a possible D match to TRBD2 (6 bases). The TCR comes from a newborn girl in good health. CDR3 region: CASSQARERDEQFF. CDR3 DNA: TGTGCCAGCAGCCAAGCCCGGGAGAGAGATGAGCAGTTCTTC.